The 9 T cell receptor beta chains listed next were all sequenced from one sample in a study of OX40 agonist ivuxolimab in advanced cancers. Only in-frame clones appear in the TCRdb table, and some are missing; sequencing was by immunoSEQ multiplex PCR. The sample shows 35,000 to 45,000 clones, less than 95% of them seen only once. This specimen was CD4+ or CD8+ T cells sorted from blood, taken in a trial of the OX40 agonist ivuxolimab. The receptors originated from an adult with an advanced solid tumor such as melanoma, head and neck, liver or kidney cancer.

DNA of the CDR3: TGCGCCAGCAGCCGCCCGACTAGCGGTGATGGAGGTGAGCAGTTCTTC. This sequence encodes CASSRPTSGDGGEQFF. The V call is TRBV4-1, the J call TRBJ2-1, with TRBD2 identical over 9 bases. CDR3 length equals 16 residues. Germline V gene data show CDR1 as MGHRA and CDR2 as YSYEKL. V lost 4 bases to trimming and J lost 9 bases; unmatched junction nucleotides: 13.

This chain uses TRBV29-1 with TRBJ2-7; possible D gene TRBD1, 7 bases. Deletions cut 4 bases from V and 2 bases from J, with 12 bases between. Germline CDR1 is SQVTM and CDR2 is ANQGSEA. The CDR3 consists of 13 residues. The CDR3 DNA is TGCAGCGTTGGCGGGGACAGTGCCTACGAGCAGTACTTC. Protein product: CSVGGDSAYEQYF.

Here the CDR3 reads CASRAWTGGIAKNIQYF. The CDR3 DNA sequence: TGTGCCAGCAGAGCTTGGACAGGGGGCATAGCCAAAAACATTCAGTACTTC. The genes are TRBV2 and TRBJ2-4; 11 positions agree with TRBD1. The CDR3 is made up of 17 amino acids. Germline-derived CDR1 and CDR2 are SNHLY and FYNNEI. Trimming removed 6 bases from V and 0 bases from J; junction bases left unmatched: 7.

The chain has TRBV27 and TRBJ2-2, with D maybe TRBD2 (5 bases). This CDR3 has 16 amino acids. Germline V gene data show CDR1 as MNHEY and CDR2 as SMNVEV (reference sequence). The ends were cut back, 5 bases at V and 4 bases at J, with 17 bases in the middle. The CDR3 sequence is CASSPLRGRVTGELFF. As DNA, the CDR3 is TGTGCCAGCAGTCCCCTCCGCGGGCGGGTCACCGGGGAGCTGTTTTTT.

V and J are TRBV28 and TRBJ1-2; D remains unclear. With 2 bases removed from V and 2 bases from J, the gap between germline ends came to 6 bases. This CDR3 spans 13 amino acids. The V gene's germline CDR1 is MDHEN and CDR2 SYDVKM. This CDR3 is CASSLQENYGYTF. Written as DNA, the CDR3 is TGTGCCAGCAGTTTACAGGAGAACTATGGCTACACCTTC.

The chain joins TRBV4-3 to TRBJ2-1; possibly TRBD2 for D (6 bases). Trimming left V 0 bases short and J 5 bases short, with 14 bases between. The CDR3 sequence is 16 residues long. Looked up from germline, CDR1 is LGHNA and CDR2 is YSLEER. The DNA for the CDR3 is TGCGCCAGCAGCCAAGATCGCAGCGGGTTGGACAATGAGCAGTTCTTC. Amino acids: CASSQDRSGLDNEQFF.

This clone was seen once. The chain employs TRBV19 and TRBJ1-1; the D is unclear. This CDR3 has 12 residues. V dropped 6 bases and J dropped 1 base, with 6 bases sitting between them. The V gene's germline CDR1 is LNHDA and CDR2 SQIVND (reference sequence). CDR3 residues: CASRLWNTEAFF. The CDR3 nucleotides are TGTGCCAGTAGGCTTTGGAACACTGAAGCTTTCTTT. Using reference TRBV19 and TRBJ1-1 for the parts outside the CDR3, the full variable domain is DGGITQSPKYLFRKEGQNVTLSCEQNLNHDAMYWYRQDPGQGLRLIYYSQIVNDFQKGDIAEGYSVSREKKESFPLTVTSAQKNPTAFYLCASRLWNTEAFFGQGTRLTVV.

CDR3 nucleotide sequence: TGTGCCTGGAGTGTACAGACCGAGCAGTACTTC. It translates to CAWSVQTEQYF. The chain carries TRBV30 and TRBJ2-7; D gene ambiguous. CDR3 length equals 11 residues. Germline V gene lookup returns CDR1 GTSNPN and CDR2 SVGIG (reference sequence). Trimming removed 0 bases at V and 6 bases at J, with 6 bases between.

This chain joins TRBV15 and TRBJ1-3; D not resolved. The CDR3 sequence is 14 residues long. V was pared by 3 bases and J by 4 bases, with 10 bases between. Germline CDR1 LNHNV, CDR2 YYDKDF (reference sequence). The CDR3 region has the DNA TGTGCCACCAGCAGCCGAGAAAGGGGAAACACCATATATTTT. Its protein product is CATSSRERGNTIYF.